Described below is a single T cell receptor beta chain sequence and its context. Its antigen remains unknown. The data derive from a study of cytomegalovirus exposure and HLA in healthy donors. Vbeta (60) and Jbeta (13) primers were used in the PCR. Sequenced by immunoSEQ multiplex PCR; TCRdb stores in-frame clones only, minus some. The sample lists 100,000 or so clones; around 77% were seen once. Regarding the study as a whole: The likely origin of a cluster of highly shared sequence variants was a sequencing artifact. Several of the most significant clusters were apparently associated with common viral pathogens in a later analysis.

Input material: PBMCs. This receptor was taken from a woman aged 40 to 49 in good health and CMV-seropositive.

CDR3 protein: CATGPDPGDEQFF. CDR3 nucleotides: TGTGCCACCGGACCAGACCCCGGGGATGAGCAGTTCTTC. The chain combines TRBV10-3 with TRBJ2-1; D may be TRBD2 (5 bases). The germline V gene has CDR1 ENHRY and CDR2 SYGVKD. This CDR3 has 13 amino acids. Trimming pared 10 bases from V and 8 bases from J, leaving 18 bases between.